This T cell receptor beta chain was identified in a study of a mutant IDH1 vaccine in newly diagnosed glioma. TCRdb's table, derived via immunoSEQ multiplex PCR, lists solely in-frame clones and lacks some. The top ten clones hold 4.6% of a sample with about 63,000 clones, over 70% of them seen once. J gave up 2 bases and V 0 bases, and 2 bases lay outside the gene matches. The CDR3 contains 15 residues. Germline CDR1 reads LGHNA; CDR2 reads YNFKEQ. Time point denoted: baseline, week 1 (first vaccination visit). The sample's treatment: pre-vaccination baseline after standard-of-care therapy. The TCR was taken from a woman between 18 and 30 years old with glioma. Some clones in this sample may be carry-over from other donors' samples. The sequencing used peripheral blood mononuclear cells (PBMCs), collected from a glioma patient treated with radiotherapy, temozolomide or both. This rearrangement joins TRBV4-2 to TRBJ2-3, with 7 bases fitting TRBD2. This chain's CDR3 is CASSQEGRDTDTQYF. The CDR3 bases are TGTGCCAGCAGCCAAGAAGGGAGGGACACAGATACGCAGTATTTT.